These 30 T cell receptor beta chains share one sample of origin, sequenced in a study of cytotoxic CD8 clonotypes in ibrutinib-treated CLL. Repertoires were generated with immunoSEQ multiplex PCR, while TCRdb's copy carries only in-frame clones and drops some. The sample holds over 200,000 clones, 60% to 80% seen once. Here the sequenced sample was PBMCs, taken after 12 months of ibrutinib treatment. The source of these receptors is a human donor with chronic lymphocytic leukemia.

The chain joins TRBV19 to TRBJ1-5; D call uncertain. The CDR3 consists of 14 residues. With 5 bases removed from V and 1 base from J, the gap between germline ends came to 9 bases. Germline assignment: CDR1 LNHDA and CDR2 SQIVND (reference sequence). This CDR3 reads CASSAVGSNQPQHF. The CDR3 DNA reads as TGTGCCAGTAGTGCAGTAGGGAGCAATCAGCCCCAGCATTTT.

V and J are TRBV19 and TRBJ2-7, with 13 nucleotides matching TRBD2. After removal of 3 bases from V and 1 base from J, the junction contained 9 bases not matched to a gene. CDR1 is LNHDA, CDR2 SQIVND, per germline (reference sequence). This CDR3 has 18 residues. The CDR3 nucleotides are TGTGCCAGTAGTATGGGGACTAGCGGGATTGAGCTGTCCTACGAGCAGTACTTC. As protein: CASSMGTSGIELSYEQYF.

The chain couples TRBV29-1 to TRBJ2-2; tentatively, D is TRBD1 (6 bases). Germline V gives CDR1 SQVTM, CDR2 ANQGSEA. Between the trimmed V and J ends, which lost 6 bases and 0 bases, there was a span of 11 bases. The CDR3 runs 14 residues. The CDR3: CSVPGTPNTGELFF. In DNA, the CDR3 is TGCAGCGTGCCCGGGACACCGAACACCGGGGAGCTGTTTTTT.

This clone was observed a handful of times. The V call is TRBV19, the J call TRBJ1-2; 9 nucleotides match TRBD1. From germline, CDR1 is LNHDA and CDR2 SQIVND (reference sequence). Trimming cost V 4 bases and J 8 bases; bases outside gene matches: 8. The CDR3 consists of 14 residues. In DNA, the CDR3 is TGTGCCAGTAGTACCCCACAGGGGGCGCGGGGCTACACCTTC. Its protein is CASSTPQGARGYTF.

The V call is TRBV7-3, the J call TRBJ1-3; the D is unclear. V lost 6 bases and J 1 base, leaving 10 bases between the germline ends. The CDR3 runs 14 residues. CDR1 and CDR2 from the germline V gene are SGHTA and FQGTGA. The CDR3 sequence: CASSSGPSGNTIYF. CDR3 sequence (DNA): TGTGCCAGCAGTTCAGGACCATCTGGAAACACCATATATTTT.

V is TRBV30 and J is TRBJ2-2; D is unclear. The V and J ends lost 2 bases and 4 bases respectively, with 8 bases between them. Germline V gene sequence: CDR1 GTSNPN, CDR2 SVGIG (reference sequence). The CDR3 is 13 residues long. The CDR3 sequence: CAWSIGLTGELFF. The CDR3 region has the DNA TGTGCCTGGAGTATTGGGCTCACCGGGGAGCTGTTTTTT.

The rearrangement uses TRBV28 and TRBJ1-2; 12 nucleotides match TRBD1. The CDR3 contains 17 residues. V was clipped by 0 bases and J by 3 bases; unmatched bases: 5. The germline gives CDR1 MDHEN, CDR2 SYDVKM. CDR3 bases: TGTGCCAGCAGTTTATGGGGGACAGGGGGCAGGGACTATGGCTACACCTTC. Translated, it gives CASSLWGTGGRDYGYTF.

This sequence joins TRBV19 and TRBJ1-6, with 7 nucleotides matching TRBD1. CDR1 is LNHDA, CDR2 SQIVND, per germline (reference sequence). The CDR3 runs 13 residues. V lost 6 bases to trimming and J lost 7 bases; unmatched junction nucleotides: 3. CDR3 loop: CASRTGKNSPLHF. CDR3 DNA: TGTGCCAGTAGGACAGGGAAAAATTCACCCCTCCACTTT.

Written as DNA, the CDR3 is TGTGCCAGCAGCGTTAACCTCCATGGGTCCTACCTTAACTATGGCTACACCTTC. This sequence encodes CASSVNLHGSYLNYGYTF. The V and J genes are TRBV9 and TRBJ1-2; no clear D gene. This CDR3 comprises 18 residues. The V gene's germline CDR1 is SGDLS and CDR2 YYNGEE. V shed 2 bases and J shed 1 base, with 21 bases lying between them.

V is TRBV29-1 and J is TRBJ1-2; D unresolved. The CDR3 runs to 15 residues. Germline V CDR1 and CDR2: SQVTM, ANQGSEA. Trimming took off 1 base at V and 0 bases at J, with 12 bases between the two ends. Written as DNA, the CDR3 is TGCAGCGTTGAAGCAATCAGCCCGTCTAACTATGGCTACACCTTC. Its translation: CSVEAISPSNYGYTF.

The chain joins TRBV2 to TRBJ2-7; a possible D gene is TRBD1 (5 bases). The CDR3 sequence is 12 residues long. CDR1 and CDR2 (germline): SNHLY, FYNNEI. The germline V and J ends were trimmed by 10 bases and 7 bases, with 17 bases remaining between them. The CDR3 nucleotides read TGTGCCACTACCGGTCAGGGTAGGGAGCAGTACTTC. Its protein product is CATTGQGREQYF.

This clone was observed a handful of times. The chain employs TRBV7-2 and TRBJ2-1, with 10 bases aligning to TRBD2. Germline V gene sequence: CDR1 SGHTA, CDR2 FQGNSA. J was trimmed by 12 bases and V by 0 bases; bases with no gene match: 8. The CDR3 has 15 residues. The CDR3 nucleotides read TGTGCCAGCAGCTTAGCCCTAGCGGGAGCTAATAGGCAGTTCTTC. Amino acids: CASSLALAGANRQFF.

The rearrangement links TRBV6-5 to TRBJ2-7, with TRBD1 as a possible D gene (5 bases). CDR1 is MNHEY and CDR2 is SVGAGI in the germline V gene. The V gene lost 5 bases and the J gene lost 7 bases, with 21 bases spanning the gap. This CDR3 contains 15 residues. The DNA for the CDR3 is TGTGCCAGCAGTGGAATGGGCAGGGTCCTTAGTGAGCAGTACTTC. This encodes CASSGMGRVLSEQYF.

DNA for the CDR3: TGTGCCAGCAGCTTGGTCTCAGGGCAAAACATTCAGTACTTC. This encodes CASSLVSGQNIQYF. The chain links TRBV5-6 to TRBJ2-4; weak D call: TRBD1 (5 bases). The germline V gene encodes CDR1 SGHDT and CDR2 YYEEEE. This CDR3 region has 14 residues. Trimming took off 0 bases at V and 5 bases at J, with 9 bases between the two ends.

This chain connects TRBV7-9 to TRBJ1-1; D uncertain. Deletions cut 7 bases from V and 2 bases from J, with 11 bases between. This CDR3 spans 13 amino acids. The V gene's germline CDR1 is SEHNR and CDR2 FQNEAQ (reference sequence). CDR3 sequence reads: CASIPRINTEAFF. The CDR3 DNA sequence: TGTGCCAGCATTCCGAGAATTAACACTGAAGCTTTCTTT.

The CDR3 bases are TGCGCCAGCAGCCCAGGGGGGGCCACTGAAGCTTTCTTT. Translation gives CASSPGGATEAFF. The chain recombines TRBV5-1 with TRBJ1-1; 7 bases match TRBD1. Germline CDR1 is SGHRS and CDR2 is YFSETQ. CDR3 size: 13 residues. Losses at the gene ends were 4 bases for V and 4 bases for J; bases not matched to a gene: 4.

V is TRBV5-1 and J is TRBJ2-7, with D tentatively TRBD1 or TRBD2 (6 bases each). Trimming pared 2 bases from V and 0 bases from J, leaving 9 bases between. The CDR3 is 14 residues long. The germline gives CDR1 SGHRS, CDR2 YFSETQ. The CDR3 bases are TGCGCCAGCAGCTTCCGGGGGCCCTCCTACGAGCAGTACTTC. As protein: CASSFRGPSYEQYF.

Notes on this clone: Other DNA sequences from this sample encode an identical CDR3 as well. The chain employs TRBV6-5 and TRBJ1-5, with 10 bases that match TRBD1. Germline CDR1 reads MNHEY; CDR2 reads SVGAGI. The CDR3 spans 15 residues. The J segment lost 7 bases and the V segment lost 5 bases, leaving 8 bases of the junction unmatched. CDR3 loop: CASSRDRGSNQPQHF. Written as DNA, the CDR3 is TGTGCCAGCAGTAGGGACAGGGGTTCCAACCAGCCCCAGCATTTT.

This rearrangement joins TRBV28 to TRBJ1-2; unclear D gene. In germline, CDR1 is MDHEN, CDR2 SYDVKM. The CDR3 is 11 amino acids. V gave up 11 bases and J gave up 3 bases, with 10 bases separating them. The CDR3 spells CAASGYYGYTF. In nucleotides, the CDR3 is TGTGCCGCCTCGGGATACTATGGCTACACCTTC.

The chain couples TRBV4-3 to TRBJ2-1; perhaps TRBD1 as D (5 bases). Between the trimmed V and J ends, which lost 1 base and 2 bases, there was a span of 9 bases. The CDR3 runs to 15 residues. Germline CDR1 LGHNA, CDR2 YSLEER. For the CDR3, the DNA is TGCGCCAGCAGCCAAGCCAGGGTAACCTACAATGAGCAGTTCTTC. This codes for CASSQARVTYNEQFF.

V gene TRBV30 combines with J gene TRBJ2-7; a possible D gene is TRBD2 (6 bases). The V gene's germline CDR1 is GTSNPN and CDR2 SVGIG (reference sequence). The CDR3 spans 15 residues. The V gene lost 5 bases and the J gene lost 3 bases, with 20 bases spanning the gap. CDR3 nucleotides: TGTGCCTGGGCCCCGGGGAGTAGCGGCAACTACGAGCAGTACTTC. This encodes CAWAPGSSGNYEQYF.

This chain links TRBV7-6 with TRBJ2-7, with D hard to call. The CDR3 spans 14 residues. The germline CDR1 and CDR2 sequences are SGHVS and FNYEAQ. The ends were cut back, 1 base at V and 3 bases at J, with 10 bases in the middle. The CDR3 DNA sequence: TGTGCCAGCAGCTTAGGTGGGCCGAGCTACGAGCAGTACTTC. This sequence encodes CASSLGGPSYEQYF.

This chain uses TRBV29-1 with TRBJ1-2; D is ambiguous. Germline CDR1 and CDR2: SQVTM and ANQGSEA. This CDR3 comprises 14 residues. V lost 4 bases, J lost 5 bases, and 17 bases lay in between. In DNA form, the CDR3 reads TGCAGCGTTGTTTATAACCAAGTTTTGTATGGCTACACCTTC. Its translation is CSVVYNQVLYGYTF.

DNA for the CDR3: TGTGCCTGGAGTGGGGGGGGCGCGGCTTATAGCAATCAGCCCCAGCATTTT. Translation: CAWSGGGAAYSNQPQHF. The chain has TRBV30 and TRBJ1-5; a possible D gene is TRBD1 (6 bases). The V end lost 1 base, the J end lost 0 bases, and 16 bases lay between the germline ends. CDR1 GTSNPN and CDR2 SVGIG come from the germline V gene (reference sequence). This CDR3 spans 17 amino acids.

The J gene is TRBJ2-2, the V gene TRBV6-1, with D perhaps TRBD2 (5 bases). The CDR3 has 14 amino acids. With 5 bases removed from V and 7 bases from J, the gap between germline ends came to 14 bases. The germline V gene encodes CDR1 MNHNS and CDR2 SASEGT. CDR3 protein: CASSLDDRGGELFF. CDR3 nucleotides: TGTGCCAGCAGTCTCGATGACCGGGGCGGGGAGCTGTTTTTT.

This rearrangement joins TRBV15 to TRBJ2-7; D is possibly TRBD2 (6 bases). Germline V gene sequence: CDR1 LNHNV, CDR2 YYDKDF (reference sequence). The CDR3 spans 16 residues. V lost 5 bases, J lost 6 bases, and 23 bases lay in between. This CDR3 is CATSGGTRALPVEQYF. The CDR3 DNA reads as TGTGCCACCAGCGGAGGGACCCGTGCCCTACCGGTCGAGCAGTACTTC.

The genes are TRBV18 and TRBJ2-1; D ambiguous. This CDR3 comprises 14 residues. CDR1 and CDR2 from the germline V gene are KGHSH and LQKENI. The germline V and J ends were trimmed by 3 bases and 9 bases, with 15 bases remaining between them. The CDR3 reads CASSPLSEFAEQFF. The CDR3 DNA is TGTGCCAGCTCACCCCTCTCGGAATTTGCTGAGCAGTTCTTC.

This chain connects TRBV10-2 to TRBJ1-5; no firm D call. The V gene lost 3 bases and the J gene lost 1 base, with 4 bases spanning the gap. There are 13 residues in the CDR3. Looked up from germline, CDR1 is WSHSY and CDR2 is SAAADI. The CDR3 is CASSELSNQPQHF. DNA of the CDR3: TGCGCCAGCAGTGAATTGAGCAATCAGCCCCAGCATTTT.

This chain connects TRBV29-1 to TRBJ1-2, with TRBD1 identical over 8 bases. The trim removed 6 bases at V and 4 bases at J, leaving 4 bases unmatched. This CDR3 is built from 12 residues. CDR1 SQVTM and CDR2 ANQGSEA come from the germline V gene. The CDR3, as DNA: TGCAGCGTCGGACAGGGAGGCTATGGCTACACCTTC. Its translation is CSVGQGGYGYTF.

This chain uses TRBV6-1 with TRBJ2-1, with a weak D call TRBD1 (6 bases). The V end lost 3 bases, the J end lost 5 bases, and 14 bases lay between the germline ends. The V gene's germline CDR1 is MNHNS and CDR2 SASEGT. The CDR3 has 15 amino acids. CDR3 DNA sequence: TGTGCCAGCAGTGAGGGAAGGGGGTTCAACAATGAGCAGTTCTTC. This codes for CASSEGRGFNNEQFF.